One sample yielded the 21 T cell receptor beta chains listed below, sequenced in a study of OX40 agonist ivuxolimab in advanced cancers. Profiling relied on immunoSEQ multiplex PCR, and the TCRdb table lists in-frame clones only, not all of them. The sample has tens of thousands of clones, over 75% seen once. The source was CD4+ or CD8+ T cells sorted from blood, collected in a trial of the OX40 agonist ivuxolimab. The receptors here all came from an adult with an advanced solid tumor such as melanoma, head and neck, liver or kidney cancer.

The rearrangement links TRBV6-6 to TRBJ2-1; 10 nucleotides match TRBD2. With V trimmed by 5 bases and J by 0 bases, 1 base remained unmatched. The germline CDR1 and CDR2 sequences are MNHNY and SVGAGI (reference sequence). The CDR3 contains 15 residues. The CDR3, as DNA: TGTGCCAGCAGTCCTAGCGGGAGCTCCTACAATGAGCAGTTCTTC. This sequence encodes CASSPSGSSYNEQFF.

The genes are TRBV27 and TRBJ2-7; 8 positions agree with TRBD2. The CDR3 loop spans 16 amino acids. CDR1 and CDR2 (germline): MNHEY, SMNVEV (reference sequence). The trim removed 10 bases at V and 4 bases at J, leaving 18 bases unmatched. The CDR3 DNA follows: TGTGCCACCCGGGGGGTCCGCGGGAGGATTTGGTACGAGCAGTACTTC. This gives the protein CATRGVRGRIWYEQYF.

The genes are TRBV6-6 and TRBJ1-5; D ambiguous. Trimming removed 7 bases from V and 0 bases from J, with 16 bases in between. The germline V gene has CDR1 MNHNY and CDR2 SVGAGI (reference sequence). This CDR3 has 16 amino acids. The CDR3 region is CASNGGVSYSNQPQHF. In nucleotides, the CDR3 is TGTGCCAGCAACGGAGGCGTCTCATATAGCAATCAGCCCCAGCATTTT.

This chain connects TRBV18 to TRBJ1-5; TRBD1 matches 9 bases. The CDR3 contains 16 residues. The V gene end was trimmed by 5 bases and the J gene end by 4 bases; junction bases not matched to a gene: 9. In germline, CDR1 is KGHSH, CDR2 LQKENI. CDR3 nucleotide sequence: TGTGCCAGCTCATCGAAACCGGGACAGGGAAATCAGCCCCAGCATTTT. Protein sequence: CASSSKPGQGNQPQHF.

This clone was counted a few times. V usage is TRBV4-2 and J usage is TRBJ2-7; 7 bases fit TRBD1. The CDR3 loop spans 13 amino acids. From germline, CDR1 is LGHNA and CDR2 YNFKEQ. After removal of 0 bases from V and 6 bases from J, the junction contained 2 bases not matched to a gene. CDR3 sequence reads: CASSQDTGVEQYF. The CDR3 region has the DNA TGTGCCAGCAGCCAAGACACAGGGGTCGAGCAGTACTTC.

The chain couples TRBV6-5 to TRBJ2-1; TRBD2 might be the D (5 bases). CDR3 size: 14 residues. Germline CDR1 and CDR2: MNHEY and SVGAGI. Trimming removed 5 bases from V and 5 bases from J, with 13 bases in between. CDR3 nucleotides: TGTGCCAGCAGTACCGGTCTAGCTAACAATGAGCAGTTCTTC. It yields the protein CASSTGLANNEQFF.

The chain carries TRBV7-9 and TRBJ2-1, with 7 bases lining up with TRBD1. CDR3 size: 15 residues. Germline-derived CDR1 and CDR2 are SEHNR and FQNEAQ (reference sequence). V lost 1 base, J lost 4 bases, and 4 bases stayed unmatched. The CDR3 nucleotides read TGTGCCAGCAGCTTAGGGACAGGTTTTTACAATGAGCAGTTCTTC. It is translated as CASSLGTGFYNEQFF.

V gene TRBV30 combines with J gene TRBJ1-3; 7 bases map to TRBD1. The CDR3 is 14 residues long. The ends lost 1 base at V and 2 bases at J; junction bases unmatched: 2. CDR1 and CDR2 from the germline V gene are GTSNPN and SVGIG (reference sequence). CDR3 DNA sequence: TGTGCCTGGAGTGGGGACAGAACTGGAAACACCATATATTTT. Translation: CAWSGDRTGNTIYF.

The rearrangement joins TRBV5-1 to TRBJ1-4; D is unclear. Between the trimmed V and J ends, which lost 0 bases and 6 bases, there was a span of 9 bases. Germline CDR1 reads SGHRS; CDR2 reads YFSETQ. The CDR3 is 14 residues long. The CDR3 DNA reads TGCGCCAGCAGCTTGGGTCACGCGGATGAAAAACTGTTTTTT. This gives the protein CASSLGHADEKLFF.

J is TRBJ1-1 and V is TRBV5-4, with TRBD1 as a possible D gene (5 bases). Between the trimmed V and J ends, which lost 2 bases and 4 bases, there was a span of 18 bases. The CDR3 has 16 residues. Germline V gene data show CDR1 as SGHNT and CDR2 as YYREEE (reference sequence). The CDR3 here is CASSFINVRDPTEAFF. The CDR3 nucleotides are TGTGCCAGCAGCTTTATAAACGTCAGGGACCCCACTGAAGCTTTCTTT.

The V and J genes are TRBV19 and TRBJ1-5; maybe TRBD1 (6 bases). V was cut by 4 bases and J by 4 bases, with 8 bases left in between. Germline V lookup: CDR1 LNHDA, CDR2 SQIVND (reference sequence). The CDR3 runs 13 residues. CDR3 coding DNA: TGTGCCAGTAGTACACAGGGTAATCAGCCCCAGCATTTT. It codes for CASSTQGNQPQHF.

The V and J genes are TRBV18 and TRBJ1-1, with D possibly matching TRBD1 (5 bases). Trimming removed 6 bases from V and 7 bases from J, with 9 bases in between. The length of the CDR3 is 11 residues. CDR1 and CDR2 (germline): KGHSH, LQKENI. As DNA, the CDR3 is TGTGCCAGCTCTCAAACAGGTGAAGCTTTCTTT. Its translation is CASSQTGEAFF. The variable domain in full, with the rest retrieved from reference TRBV18 and TRBJ1-1, is NAGVMQNPRHLVRRRGQEARLRCSPMKGHSHVYWYRQLPEEGLKFMVYLQKENIIDESGMPKERFSAEFPKEGPSILRIQQVVRGDSAAYFCASSQTGEAFFGQGTRLTVV.

V gene TRBV7-2 combines with J gene TRBJ1-1; TRBD1 might be the D (5 bases). The CDR3 is made up of 14 amino acids. Germline CDR1 SGHTA, CDR2 FQGNSA. The germline V and J ends were trimmed by 3 bases and 8 bases, with 16 bases remaining between them. CDR3 nucleotide sequence: TGTGCCAGCAGCTTTGCCGGAAGACAGAAGGAAGCTTTCTTT. Translating it yields CASSFAGRQKEAFF.

The V gene is TRBV18, the J gene TRBJ2-7, with D hard to call. The germline V gene encodes CDR1 KGHSH and CDR2 LQKENI. Trimming removed 0 bases from V and 0 bases from J, with 3 bases in between. The CDR3 covers 13 residues. The CDR3 DNA follows: TGTGCCAGCTCACCACCTGACTCCTACGAGCAGTACTTC. This sequence encodes CASSPPDSYEQYF.

The rearrangement uses TRBV6-1 and TRBJ2-1; possibly TRBD1 or TRBD2 for D (5 bases each). This CDR3 is 13 amino acids long. Germline-derived CDR1 and CDR2 are MNHNS and SASEGT. Trimming removed 7 bases at V and 8 bases at J, with 15 bases between. In DNA form, the CDR3 reads TGTGCCAGCAATAAAGGGGCGGGTTATGAGCAGTTCTTC. This codes for CASNKGAGYEQFF.

This clone was found once. V usage is TRBV19 and J usage is TRBJ1-5; D remains unclear. The CDR3 has 13 residues. Trimming took 1 base from V and 4 from J, leaving 5 bases between them. Germline loops: CDR1 LNHDA, CDR2 SQIVND (reference sequence). CDR3 sequence (DNA): TGTGCCAGTAGTATAGGGCAAAATCAGCCCCAGCATTTT. Translation gives CASSIGQNQPQHF.

The chain links TRBV2 to TRBJ2-5; D tentatively reads TRBD1 or TRBD2 (5 bases each). The CDR3 runs to 13 residues. Deletions cut 8 bases from V and 2 bases from J, with 12 bases between. Germline values: CDR1 SNHLY, CDR2 FYNNEI. CDR3 sequence (DNA): TGTGCCAGCGGGACGGACTTTCAAGAGACCCAGTACTTC. Translation: CASGTDFQETQYF.

The V and J genes are TRBV2 and TRBJ2-5; unclear D gene. Germline V gene lookup returns CDR1 SNHLY and CDR2 FYNNEI. The CDR3 runs to 14 residues. Trimming took off 0 bases at V and 2 bases at J, with 7 bases between the two ends. CDR3 nucleotide sequence: TGTGCCAGCAGTGAAGCGTCCCTACAAGAGACCCAGTACTTC. Amino acids: CASSEASLQETQYF.

CDR3 amino acids: CASSQETGAYNEQFF. CDR3 nucleotide sequence: TGTGCCAGCAGCCAAGAAACAGGAGCCTACAATGAGCAGTTCTTC. The genes are TRBV14 and TRBJ2-1; possible D gene TRBD1, 5 bases. V lost 0 bases, J lost 2 bases, and 8 bases lay in between. From germline, CDR1 is SGHDN and CDR2 FVKESK. CDR3 length: 15 residues.

The J gene is TRBJ2-7, the V gene TRBV5-1; 8 bases map to TRBD1. The trim removed 7 bases at V and 2 bases at J, leaving 8 bases unmatched. The CDR3 totals 14 residues. Germline V gives CDR1 SGHRS, CDR2 YFSETQ. CDR3 DNA sequence: TGCGCCAGCTACACAGGGGGTAAGCCCTACGAGCAGTACTTC. Amino acid sequence: CASYTGGKPYEQYF. The variable domain in full, completed from reference TRBV5-1 and TRBJ2-7, reads KAGVTQTPRYLIKTRGQQVTLSCSPISGHRSVSWYQQTPGQGLQFLFEYFSETQRNKGNFPGRFSGRQFSNSRSEMNVSTLELGDSALYLCASYTGGKPYEQYFGPGTRLTVT.

The V and J genes are TRBV7-2 and TRBJ2-3; 16 positions agree with TRBD2. Germline-derived CDR1 and CDR2 are SGHTA and FQGNSA. J was trimmed by 8 bases and V by 7 bases; bases with no gene match: 12. The CDR3 extends over 17 amino acids. CDR3: CASTIRGTSGRAGTQYF. For the CDR3, the DNA is TGTGCCAGCACCATAAGGGGGACTAGCGGGAGGGCCGGTACGCAGTATTTT.